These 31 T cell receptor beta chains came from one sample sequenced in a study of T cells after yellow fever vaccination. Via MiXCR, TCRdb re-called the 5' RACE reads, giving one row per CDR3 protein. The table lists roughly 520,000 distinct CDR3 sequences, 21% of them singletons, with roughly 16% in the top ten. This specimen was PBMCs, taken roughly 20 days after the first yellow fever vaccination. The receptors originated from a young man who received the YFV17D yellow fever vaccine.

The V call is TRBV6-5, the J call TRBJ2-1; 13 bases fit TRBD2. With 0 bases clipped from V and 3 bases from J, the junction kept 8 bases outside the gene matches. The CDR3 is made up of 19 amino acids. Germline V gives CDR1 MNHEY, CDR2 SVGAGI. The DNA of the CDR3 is TGTGCCAGCAGTTACTCTACCGGACTAGCGGGGGTGGGCTACAATGAGCAGTTCTTC. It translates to CASSYSTGLAGVGYNEQFF.

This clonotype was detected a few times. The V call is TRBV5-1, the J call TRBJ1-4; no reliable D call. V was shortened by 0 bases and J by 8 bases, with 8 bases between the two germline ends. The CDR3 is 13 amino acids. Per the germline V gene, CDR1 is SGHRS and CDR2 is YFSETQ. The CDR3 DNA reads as TGCGCCAGCAGCTTGGGGGCGAAAGAAAAACTGTTTTTT. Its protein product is CASSLGAKEKLFF.

The CDR3 region is CAIREGPGEKLFF. The CDR3 DNA reads as TGTGCCATCAGAGAAGGGCCGGGGGAAAAACTGTTTTTT. The genes are TRBV10-3 and TRBJ1-4; D unresolved. The CDR3 contains 13 residues. Trimming took 6 bases from V and 8 from J, leaving 13 bases between them. Germline V lookup: CDR1 ENHRY, CDR2 SYGVKD.

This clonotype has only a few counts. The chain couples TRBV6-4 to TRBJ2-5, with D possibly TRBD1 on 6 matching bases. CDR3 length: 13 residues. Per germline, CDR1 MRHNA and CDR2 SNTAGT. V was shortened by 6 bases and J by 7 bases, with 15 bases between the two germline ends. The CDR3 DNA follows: TGTGCCAGCAGCCCGGGACACGGAGGGACCCAGTACTTC. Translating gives CASSPGHGGTQYF.

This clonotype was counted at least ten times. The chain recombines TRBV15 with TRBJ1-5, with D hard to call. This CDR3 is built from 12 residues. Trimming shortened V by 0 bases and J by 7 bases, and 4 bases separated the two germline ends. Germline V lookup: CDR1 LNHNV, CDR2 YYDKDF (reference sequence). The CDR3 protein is CATSRDNQPQHF. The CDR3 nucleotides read TGTGCCACCAGCAGAGATAACCAGCCCCAGCATTTT.

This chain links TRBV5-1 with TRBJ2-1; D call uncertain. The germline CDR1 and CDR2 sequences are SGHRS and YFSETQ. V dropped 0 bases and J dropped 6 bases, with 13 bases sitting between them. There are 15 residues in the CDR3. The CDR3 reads CASSLGQPAPNEQFF. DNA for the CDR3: TGCGCCAGCAGCTTGGGGCAGCCCGCCCCCAATGAGCAGTTCTTC.

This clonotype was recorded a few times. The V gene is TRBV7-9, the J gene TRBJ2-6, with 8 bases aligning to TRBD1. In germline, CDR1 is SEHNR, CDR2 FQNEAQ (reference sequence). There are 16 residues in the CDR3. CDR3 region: CVTPGQASSGANVLTF. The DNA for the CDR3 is TGTGTTACGCCGGGACAGGCAAGCTCTGGGGCCAACGTCCTGACTTTC.

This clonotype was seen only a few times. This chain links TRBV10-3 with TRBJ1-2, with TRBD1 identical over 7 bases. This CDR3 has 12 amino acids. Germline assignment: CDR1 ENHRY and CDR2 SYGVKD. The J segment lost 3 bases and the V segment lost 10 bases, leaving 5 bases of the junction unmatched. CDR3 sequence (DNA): TGTGCCACCTACGGGACAGACTATGGCTACACCTTC. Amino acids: CATYGTDYGYTF.

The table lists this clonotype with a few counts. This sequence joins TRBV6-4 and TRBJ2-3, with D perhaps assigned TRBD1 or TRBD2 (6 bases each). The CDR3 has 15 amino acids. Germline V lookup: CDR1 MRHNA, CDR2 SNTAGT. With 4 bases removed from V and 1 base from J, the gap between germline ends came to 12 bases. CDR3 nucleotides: TGTGCCAGCAGTGTTGTGGGGGGCCGCACAGATACGCAGTATTTT. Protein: CASSVVGGRTDTQYF.

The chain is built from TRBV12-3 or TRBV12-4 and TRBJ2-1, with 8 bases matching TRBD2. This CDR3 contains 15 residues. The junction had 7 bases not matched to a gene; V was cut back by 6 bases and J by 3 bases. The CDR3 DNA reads TGTGCCAGCAGCCCGGGAGGGGAGATCTACAATGAGCAGTTCTTC. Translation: CASSPGGEIYNEQFF.

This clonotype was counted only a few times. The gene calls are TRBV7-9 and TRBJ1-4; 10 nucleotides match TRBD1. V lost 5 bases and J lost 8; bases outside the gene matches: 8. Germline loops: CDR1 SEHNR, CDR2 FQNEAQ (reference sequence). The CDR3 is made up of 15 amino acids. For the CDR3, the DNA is TGTGCCAGCAGCGTAAGGACAGGGGGAGGCGAAAAACTGTTTTTT. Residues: CASSVRTGGGEKLFF.

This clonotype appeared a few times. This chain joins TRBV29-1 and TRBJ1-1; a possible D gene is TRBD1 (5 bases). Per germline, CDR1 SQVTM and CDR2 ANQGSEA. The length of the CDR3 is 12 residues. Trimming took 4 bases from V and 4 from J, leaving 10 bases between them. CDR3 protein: CSVGRGTTEAFF. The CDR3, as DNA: TGCAGCGTTGGGCGGGGGACCACTGAAGCTTTCTTT.

The CDR3 sequence: CASMPGQWTDTQYF. The CDR3 DNA follows: TGTGCCAGTATGCCGGGACAGTGGACAGATACGCAGTATTTT. V gene TRBV19 combines with J gene TRBJ2-3; 7 bases align to TRBD1. Trimming removed 7 bases from V and 3 bases from J; junction bases left unmatched: 7. The CDR3 runs 14 residues. Germline CDR1 reads LNHDA; CDR2 reads SQIVND (reference sequence).

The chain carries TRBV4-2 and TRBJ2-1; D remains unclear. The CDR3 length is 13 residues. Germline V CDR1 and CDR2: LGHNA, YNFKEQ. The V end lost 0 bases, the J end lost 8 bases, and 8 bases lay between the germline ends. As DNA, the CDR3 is TGTGCCAGCAGCCAAGAGGTCTGGGATGAGCAGTTCTTC. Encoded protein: CASSQEVWDEQFF.

CDR3 in DNA: TGTGCCAGCAGCTTGGGGACAGGGGAGGTGGAAAAACTGTTTTTT. This gives the protein CASSLGTGEVEKLFF. The genes are TRBV7-9 and TRBJ1-4; 10 bases map to TRBD1. The CDR3 length is 15 residues. Germline CDR1 is SEHNR and CDR2 is FQNEAQ (reference sequence). J lost 8 bases, V lost 3 bases, and 6 bases had no gene match. The full variable domain, with the rest looked up from reference TRBV7-9 and TRBJ1-4, is DTGVSQNPRHKITKRGQNVTFRCDPISEHNRLYWYRQTLGQGPEFLTYFQNEAQLEKSRLLSDRFSAERPKGSFSTLEIQRTEQGDSAMYLCASSLGTGEVEKLFFGSGTQLSVL.

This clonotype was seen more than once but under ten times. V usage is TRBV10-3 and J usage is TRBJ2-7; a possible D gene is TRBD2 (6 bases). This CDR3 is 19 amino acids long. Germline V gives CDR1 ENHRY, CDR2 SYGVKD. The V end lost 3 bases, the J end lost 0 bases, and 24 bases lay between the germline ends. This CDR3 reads CAISDFGNLGGLNSYEQYF. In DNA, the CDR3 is TGTGCCATCAGTGATTTTGGTAACCTCGGAGGGCTTAACTCCTACGAGCAGTACTTC.

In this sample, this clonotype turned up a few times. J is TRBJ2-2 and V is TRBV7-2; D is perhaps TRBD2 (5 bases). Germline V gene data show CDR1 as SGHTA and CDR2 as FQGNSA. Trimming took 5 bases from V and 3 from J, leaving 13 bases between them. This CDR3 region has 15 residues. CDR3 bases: TGTGCCAGCAGCGTCCGGGGTCCGGACACCGGGGAGCTGTTTTTT. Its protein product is CASSVRGPDTGELFF.

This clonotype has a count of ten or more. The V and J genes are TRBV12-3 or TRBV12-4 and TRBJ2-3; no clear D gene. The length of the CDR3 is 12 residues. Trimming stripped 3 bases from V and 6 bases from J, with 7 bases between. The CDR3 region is CASSLTVDTQYF. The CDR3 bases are TGTGCCAGCAGTTTGACTGTCGATACGCAGTATTTT.

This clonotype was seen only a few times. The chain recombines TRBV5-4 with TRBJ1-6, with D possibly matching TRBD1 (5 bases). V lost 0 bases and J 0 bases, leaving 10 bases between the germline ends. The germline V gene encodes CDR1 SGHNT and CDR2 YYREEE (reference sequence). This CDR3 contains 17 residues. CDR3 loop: CASSLGGASSYNSPLHF. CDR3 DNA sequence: TGTGCCAGCAGCTTGGGCGGGGCCAGCTCCTATAATTCACCCCTCCACTTT.

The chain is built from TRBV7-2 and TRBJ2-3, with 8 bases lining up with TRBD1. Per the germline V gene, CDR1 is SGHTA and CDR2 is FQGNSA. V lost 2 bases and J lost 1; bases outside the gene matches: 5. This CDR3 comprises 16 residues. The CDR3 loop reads CASSLFRGPGTDTQYF. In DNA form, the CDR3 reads TGTGCCAGCAGCTTATTCAGGGGGCCCGGCACAGATACGCAGTATTTT.

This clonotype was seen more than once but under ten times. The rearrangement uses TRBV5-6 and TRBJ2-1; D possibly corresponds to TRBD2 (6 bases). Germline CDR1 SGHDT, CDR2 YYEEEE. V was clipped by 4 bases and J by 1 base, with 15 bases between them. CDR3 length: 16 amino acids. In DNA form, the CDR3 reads TGTGCCAGCAGCCCCACCCCCGGGACTTCCTACAATGAGCAGTTCTTC. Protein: CASSPTPGTSYNEQFF.

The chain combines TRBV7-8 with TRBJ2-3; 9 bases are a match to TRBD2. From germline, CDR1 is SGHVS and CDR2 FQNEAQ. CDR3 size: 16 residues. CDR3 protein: CATSDYSGGGTDTQYF. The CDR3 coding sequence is TGTGCTACCTCCGACTATAGCGGGGGAGGGACAGATACGCAGTATTTT.

The CDR3 spells CASSQVGGGYNSPLHF. The CDR3, as DNA: TGTGCCAGCAGCCAAGTAGGAGGCGGCTATAATTCACCCCTCCACTTT. The chain joins TRBV14 to TRBJ1-6; no firm D call. This CDR3 region has 16 residues. The V end was cut by 1 base, the J end by 3 bases, with 10 bases between. Germline lookup yields CDR1 SGHDN and CDR2 FVKESK. Using reference TRBV14 and TRBJ1-6 for the parts outside the CDR3, the full variable domain is EAGVTQFPSHSVIEKGQTVTLRCDPISGHDNLYWYRRVMGKEIKFLLHFVKESKQDESGMPNNRFLAERTGGTYSTLKVQPAELEDSGVYFCASSQVGGGYNSPLHFGNGTRLTVT.

The CDR3 region has the DNA TGTGCCACCAGGGACACCAGGAACACTGAAGCTTTCTTT. Translating gives CATRDTRNTEAFF. This sequence joins TRBV12-3 or TRBV12-4 and TRBJ1-1, with a possible D match to TRBD1 (6 bases). The CDR3 has 13 residues. V lost 10 bases to trimming and J lost 1 base, with 13 bases between them.

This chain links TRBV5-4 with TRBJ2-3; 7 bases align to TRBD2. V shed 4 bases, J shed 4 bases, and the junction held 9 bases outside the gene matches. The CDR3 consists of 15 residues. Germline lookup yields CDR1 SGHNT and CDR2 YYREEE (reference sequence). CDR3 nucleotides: TGTGCCAGCAGCGACCTGACTAGCAGGGCAGATACGCAGTATTTT. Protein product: CASSDLTSRADTQYF.

The CDR3 sequence is CASSLFMSGGYQETQYF. For the CDR3, the DNA is TGTGCCAGCAGCTTATTTATGAGCGGGGGATACCAAGAGACCCAGTACTTC. V is TRBV7-9 and J is TRBJ2-5; 8 nucleotides line up with TRBD2. The CDR3 loop spans 17 amino acids. The germline gives CDR1 SEHNR, CDR2 FQNEAQ (reference sequence). The ends lost 2 bases at V and 0 bases at J; junction bases unmatched: 8.

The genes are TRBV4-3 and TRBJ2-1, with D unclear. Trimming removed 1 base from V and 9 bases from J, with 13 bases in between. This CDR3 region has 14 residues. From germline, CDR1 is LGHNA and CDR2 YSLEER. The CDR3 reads CASSQAILVGEQFF. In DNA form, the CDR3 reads TGCGCCAGCAGCCAAGCGATTCTAGTTGGTGAGCAGTTCTTC.

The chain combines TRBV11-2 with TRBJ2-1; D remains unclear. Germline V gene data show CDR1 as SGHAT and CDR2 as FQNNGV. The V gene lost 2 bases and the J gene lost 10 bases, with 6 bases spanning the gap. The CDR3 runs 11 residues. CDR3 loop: CASSLLREQFF. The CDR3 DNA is TGTGCCAGCAGCTTACTCCGCGAGCAGTTCTTC.

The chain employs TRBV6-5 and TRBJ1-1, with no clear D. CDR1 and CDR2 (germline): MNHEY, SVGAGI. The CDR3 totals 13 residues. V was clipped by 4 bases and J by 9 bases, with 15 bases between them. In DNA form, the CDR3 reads TGTGCCAGCAGTTCCTTAGACGGTCATCAAGCTTTCTTT. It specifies CASSSLDGHQAFF.

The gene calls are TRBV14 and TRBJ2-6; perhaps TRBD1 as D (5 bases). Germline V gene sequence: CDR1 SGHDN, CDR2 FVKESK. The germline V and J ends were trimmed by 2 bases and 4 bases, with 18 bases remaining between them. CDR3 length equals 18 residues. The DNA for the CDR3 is TGTGCCAGCAGCCAAAGGGTGGTAGGGGTCTCCGGGGCCAACGTCCTGACTTTC. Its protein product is CASSQRVVGVSGANVLTF. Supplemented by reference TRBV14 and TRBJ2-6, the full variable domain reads EAGVTQFPSHSVIEKGQTVTLRCDPISGHDNLYWYRRVMGKEIKFLLHFVKESKQDESGMPNNRFLAERTGGTYSTLKVQPAELEDSGVYFCASSQRVVGVSGANVLTFGAGSRLTVL.

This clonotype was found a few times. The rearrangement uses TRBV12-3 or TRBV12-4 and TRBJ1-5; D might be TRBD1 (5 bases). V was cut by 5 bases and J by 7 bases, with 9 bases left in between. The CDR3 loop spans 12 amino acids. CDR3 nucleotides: TGTGCCAGCAGTCCAGGGAGACAGCCCCAGCATTTT. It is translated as CASSPGRQPQHF.